These T cell receptor beta chains were read from a single sample in a study of T-cell reconstitution after alpha-beta-depleted transplantation in children. Each CDR3 protein is one row after TCRdb ran MiXCR on the PCR reads. The sample includes 65,000 to 90,000 distinct CDR3 sequences, around 9.9% of them seen just once. Here the sequenced sample was PBMCs, taken before TCRalphabeta/CD19-depleted stem cell transplant. The receptors come from a boy between 10 and 17 years old with acute myeloid leukemia, due to receive a stem cell transplant. CDR3s include the opening cysteine and the closing phenylalanine or tryptophan. The D gene is left open where the match is weak. Where a row states a size, it is once, few, many or the class of an expanded clone; other rows omit it.

>15|TRBV27|many|TRBJ2-1|-
TGTGCCAGCAGATTCTCGCCTAGCGCGGGGCGGGAGCAGTTCTTC
CASRFSPSAGREQFF
>16|TRBV7-2|many|TRBJ2-6|-
TGTGCCAGCAGGTTAGGCGGGCCTTCTGGGGCCAACGTCCTGACTTTC
CASRLGGPSGANVLTF
>14|TRBV29-1|many|TRBJ2-5|TRBD2
TGCAGCGTTCTACTAGCGGGAGTTGGGGAGACCCAGTACTTC
CSVLLAGVGETQYF
>13|TRBV7-3|many|TRBJ2-3|-
TGTGCCAGCAGCATGCATAGCACAGATACGCAGTATTTT
CASSMHSTDTQYF
>13|TRBV15|many|TRBJ1-1|-
TGTGCCACCAGCACCGGAACCAACACTGAAGCTTTCTTT
CATSTGTNTEAFF
>14|TRBV29-1|many|TRBJ2-1|-
TGCAGCGTTGAGGAAAGGACCCCTCGGATTGAGCAGTTCTTC
CSVEERTPRIEQFF
>15|TRBV25-1|many|TRBJ2-1|TRBD1
TGTGCCAGCAGTGGACCGGGACAGGGGGCCAATGAGCAGTTCTTC
CASSGPGQGANEQFF
>13|TRBV12-3/TRBV12-4|many|TRBJ1-5|-
TGTGCCAGCAGTTTAGGGGTTAATCAGCCCCAGCATTTT
CASSLGVNQPQHF
>11|TRBV12-3/TRBV12-4|many|TRBJ1-1|-
TGTGCCAGCAGTTTAGCAGGGGAAGCTTTCTTT
CASSLAGEAFF
>11|TRBV12-3/TRBV12-4|many|TRBJ2-7|-
TGTGCCAGCAGTCCCTCCTACGAGCAGTACTTC
CASSPSYEQYF
>17|TRBV27|medium-sized|TRBJ2-3|-
TGTGCCAGCAGTTTATTATTTGGGGACCCTTCACCAGATACGCAGTATTTT
CASSLLFGDPSPDTQYF
>13|TRBV29-1|few|TRBJ2-5|TRBD1
TGCAGCGTAGACAGGGGGGGGAGGAAGACCCAGTACTTC
CSVDRGGRKTQYF
>15|TRBV15|many|TRBJ2-7|-
TGTGCCACCAGCAGAGATAAACAGCCACCTTACGAGCAGTACTTC
CATSRDKQPPYEQYF
>14|TRBV4-3|few|TRBJ2-4|-
TGCGCCAGCAGCCAAGGGGTGTCCAGCCCTCTCCTGTACTTC
CASSQGVSSPLLYF
>14|TRBV11-2|-|TRBJ1-2|TRBD1
TGTGCCAACAGCCTCACAGGGGGCAACTATGGCTACACCTTC
CANSLTGGNYGYTF
>15|TRBV27|many|TRBJ1-5|-
TGTGCCAGCAGATCAGGGGCGGTTGGTTCTCAGCCCCAGCATTTT
CASRSGAVGSQPQHF
>17|TRBV5-1|many|TRBJ2-3|TRBD2
TGCGCCAGCAGCTTCGAGTTACCGGGACTAGCAGGAGATACGCAGTATTTT
CASSFELPGLAGDTQYF
>15|TRBV9|many|TRBJ2-7|-
TGTGCCAGCAGCGTAGCCCCCGAGGGGGGCTGGGAGCAGTACTTC
CASSVAPEGGWEQYF
>12|TRBV29-1|-|TRBJ1-1|-
TGCAGCGTTGAGGGGGGCCGCACTGAAGCTTTCTTT
CSVEGGRTEAFF
>17|TRBV4-2|many|TRBJ2-3|TRBD2
TGTGCCAGCAGCCAAGGAAAACTAGCGGGACCCCCAGATACGCAGTATTTT
CASSQGKLAGPPDTQYF
>13|TRBV20-1|many|TRBJ1-3|-
TGCAGTGCTAGTCAGGTTACCGGAAACACCATATATTTT
CSASQVTGNTIYF
>15|TRBV3-1|many|TRBJ1-5|-
TGTGCCAGCAGCCAAGACACAGGACTCAATCAGCCCCAGCATTTT
CASSQDTGLNQPQHF
>15|TRBV12-3/TRBV12-4|many|TRBJ1-3|TRBD1
TGTGCCAGCAGTTTTGGACAGGGGCACGGAAACACCATATATTTT
CASSFGQGHGNTIYF
>15|TRBV7-9|many|TRBJ2-4|TRBD2
TGTGCCACTGGGGGACGGGAGGTAGCCAAAAACATTCAGTACTTC
CATGGREVAKNIQYF